A few counts support the clone carrying this T cell receptor (beta chain). The germline gives CDR1 SGHVS, CDR2 FQNEAQ. After removal of 7 bases from V and 6 bases from J, the junction contained 14 bases not matched to a gene. The CDR3 consists of 15 residues. Source study methods: Researchers report that nucleated cell counts were estimated from reference gene primer amplification. TCRdb's table, derived via immunoSEQ multiplex PCR, lists solely in-frame clones and lacks some. V, J and clone size reflect that table, while D and trimming were determined from the DNA. The sample records roughly 260,000 clones, 70% to 85% being singletons. This entry belongs to a study of blood T cell repertoires in COVID-19. The overall study: Italy, Spain and the United States were the sources of the convalescent and acute COVID-19 samples. T cells, B-cell-depleted T cells, or PBMCs supplied cDNA or gDNA.

The chain has TRBV7-8 and TRBJ2-7; 8 bases line up with TRBD1. The clonotype comes from a woman of 80 years or more with active or convalescent COVID-19. The specimen sequenced was peripheral blood. Here the CDR3 reads CASNLGRTGSSEQYF. The CDR3 DNA follows: TGTGCCAGCAACCTGGGGCGGACAGGGTCGTCCGAGCAGTACTTC. Complete variable domain (other parts from reference TRBV7-8 and TRBJ2-7): GAGVSQSPRYKVAKRGQDVALRCDPISGHVSLFWYQQALGQGPEFLTYFQNEAQLDKSGLPSDRFFAERPEGSVSTLKIQRTQQEDSAVYLCASNLGRTGSSEQYFGPGTRLTVT.